This T cell receptor (beta chain) was recorded in a study of cytomegalovirus exposure and HLA in healthy donors. At the level of the study: The same platform was used for the 100 to 150 validation repertoires and the approximately 670 first-cohort repertoires, a later analysis reported.

Assay used: immunoSEQ multiplex PCR; TCRdb lists only in-frame clones, some missing. The repertoire holds around 75,000 clones, with about 85% as singletons. Germline V gene data show CDR1 as SGHRS and CDR2 as YFSETQ. The CDR3 sequence is 16 residues long. The ends lost 0 bases at V and 0 bases at J; junction bases unmatched: 4. V gene TRBV5-1 combines with J gene TRBJ1-1; 8 bases align to TRBD1. What was sequenced was PBMCs. The source of this sequence is a man in his thirties or forties in good health and CMV-seronegative. The CDR3 DNA reads as TGCGCCAGCAGCTTGGCCAGGGGGCTAGTGAACACTGAAGCTTTCTTT. Its translation: CASSLARGLVNTEAFF. The variable domain in full, with the rest retrieved from reference TRBV5-1 and TRBJ1-1, is KAGVTQTPRYLIKTRGQQVTLSCSPISGHRSVSWYQQTPGQGLQFLFEYFSETQRNKGNFPGRFSGRQFSNSRSEMNVSTLELGDSALYLCASSLARGLVNTEAFFGQGTRLTVV.